A single sample is the source of the 16 T cell receptor beta chains below, sequenced in a study of CD8+CD57+ T cells in acquired aplastic anemia. Only patients with CD8+CD57+ cell expansion on flow cytometry were chosen for sequencing. According to the study, genomic DNA was the template for TCR beta VDJ and CDR3 profiling. TCRdb used MiXCR to reprocess the reads, holding one entry per CDR3 protein. The sample lists about 58,000 distinct CDR3 sequences; roughly three fifths were seen once. The specimen was sorted CD4+, CD8+, or CD8+CD57+ T cells (not recorded which) from PBMCs. These receptors originate from a human donor with aplastic anemia.

This clonotype came up a few times. The chain uses TRBV27 and TRBJ2-1, with D perhaps TRBD2 (5 bases). Germline loops: CDR1 MNHEY, CDR2 SMNVEV (reference sequence). The CDR3 runs to 14 residues. Trimming shortened V by 6 bases and J by 3 bases, and 12 bases separated the two germline ends. The CDR3 nucleotides read TGTGCCAGCAGGCGTCTGGAGGTCTACAATGAGCAGTTCTTC. This sequence encodes CASRRLEVYNEQFF.

This chain links TRBV9 with TRBJ1-1; D call uncertain. The CDR3 sequence is 13 residues long. Trimming stripped 0 bases from V and 7 bases from J, with 10 bases between. Germline lookup yields CDR1 SGDLS and CDR2 YYNGEE. This chain's CDR3 is CASSVGRRDEAFF. The CDR3 DNA is TGTGCCAGCAGCGTAGGGCGGAGGGATGAAGCTTTCTTT.

This clonotype was found a few times. The CDR3 protein is CASIDFNQPQHF. In DNA, the CDR3 is TGCGCCAGCATAGATTTCAATCAGCCCCAGCATTTT. This chain uses TRBV10-1 with TRBJ1-5; the D is unclear. Germline V gene lookup returns CDR1 WNHNN and CDR2 SYGVQD (reference sequence). Deletions cut 7 bases from V and 3 bases from J, with 7 bases between. CDR3 size: 12 residues.

V usage is TRBV11-1 and J usage is TRBJ2-3; D is undetermined. The CDR3 spans 16 residues. The germline gives CDR1 SGHAT, CDR2 FQDESV (reference sequence). Trimming pared 4 bases from V and 5 bases from J, leaving 19 bases between. The CDR3 nucleotides read TGTGCCAGCAGCTCCCGACTGGGTGGGCGAGAAGATACGCAGTATTTT. It translates to CASSSRLGGREDTQYF.

In this sample, this clonotype turned up many times. CDR3 region: CASSLSRTVNQPQHF. The DNA for the CDR3 is TGTGCCAGCAGTTTATCCCGGACAGTAAATCAGCCCCAGCATTTT. V and J are TRBV28 and TRBJ1-5; TRBD1 is a possible D gene (6 bases). The CDR3 loop spans 15 amino acids. V gave up 1 base and J gave up 4 bases, with 11 bases separating them. Germline loops: CDR1 MDHEN, CDR2 SYDVKM.

V and J are TRBV7-9 and TRBJ2-3; 10 bases match TRBD2. The CDR3 is 16 amino acids. The trim removed 2 bases at V and 6 bases at J, leaving 8 bases unmatched. Germline V gene lookup returns CDR1 SEHNR and CDR2 FQNEAQ (reference sequence). The DNA for the CDR3 is TGTGCCAGCAGCTTAATGGCTAGCGGGGGCAAGGATACGCAGTATTTT. Amino acid sequence: CASSLMASGGKDTQYF.

This clonotype has just a few counts. This chain joins TRBV19 and TRBJ1-2; D gene ambiguous. The CDR3 has 13 amino acids. Trimming removed 2 bases from V and 4 bases from J, with 8 bases in between. Germline assignment: CDR1 LNHDA and CDR2 SQIVND (reference sequence). The CDR3 loop reads CASSILDRYGYTF. The CDR3 coding sequence is TGTGCCAGTAGTATATTAGACCGCTATGGCTACACCTTC.

V gene TRBV7-8 combines with J gene TRBJ2-1, with D unresolved. The germline CDR1 and CDR2 sequences are SGHVS and FQNEAQ. The CDR3 has 13 residues. V was shortened by 6 bases and J by 8 bases, with 14 bases between the two germline ends. This chain's CDR3 is CASSRTLLDEQFF. DNA for the CDR3: TGTGCCAGCAGTCGGACCCTACTGGATGAGCAGTTCTTC. The full variable domain, with the rest looked up from reference TRBV7-8 and TRBJ2-1, is GAGVSQSPRYKVAKRGQDVALRCDPISGHVSLFWYQQALGQGPEFLTYFQNEAQLDKSGLPSDRFFAERPEGSVSTLKIQRTQQEDSAVYLCASSRTLLDEQFFGPGTRLTVL.

For this clonotype: A much more abundant neighbour one base away suggests this may be a read error. The rearrangement links TRBV6-2 or TRBV6-3 to TRBJ1-1, with D possibly TRBD1 on 6 matching bases. Trimming shortened V by 6 bases and J by 1 base, and 15 bases separated the two germline ends. Germline CDR1 MNHEY, CDR2 SVGEGT. The CDR3 extends over 15 amino acids. DNA of the CDR3: TGTGCCAGCAGCTCATGGGGGCAGGAGAACACTGAAGCTTTCTTT. Amino acids: CASSSWGQENTEAFF.

The CDR3 is CASSLGAGWYEQYF. As DNA, the CDR3 is TGCGCCAGCAGCTTGGGGGCAGGGTGGTATGAGCAGTACTTC. This chain connects TRBV5-1 to TRBJ2-7; D may be TRBD1 (5 bases). The CDR3 length is 14 residues. Looked up from germline, CDR1 is SGHRS and CDR2 is YFSETQ. Trimming took off 0 bases at V and 7 bases at J, with 14 bases between the two ends.

The table lists this clonotype with many counts. The genes are TRBV13 and TRBJ2-7; the D gene is possibly TRBD2 (5 bases). The V and J ends lost 4 bases and 3 bases respectively, with 10 bases between them. Germline V gene lookup returns CDR1 PRHDT and CDR2 FYEKMQ (reference sequence). CDR3 size: 13 residues. This CDR3 is CASSYGLSYEQYV. The CDR3 DNA reads as TGTGCCAGCAGCTACGGACTCAGCTACGAGCAGTACGTC.

This clonotype is medium-sized. This chain connects TRBV10-2 to TRBJ2-1; 8 positions agree with TRBD2. CDR1 and CDR2 (germline): WSHSY, SAAADI. V gave up 10 bases and J gave up 7 bases; unmatched junction bases: 6. The CDR3 loop spans 12 amino acids. The CDR3 region has the DNA TGCGCCACCGGGGGGGGGGAGAATGAGCAGTTCTTC. Encoded protein: CATGGGENEQFF.

The chain couples TRBV20-1 to TRBJ1-5, with no clear D. The V and J ends lost 6 bases and 4 bases respectively, with 10 bases between them. The germline gives CDR1 DFQATT, CDR2 SNEGSKA (reference sequence). The CDR3 consists of 12 residues. The CDR3 region has the DNA TGCAGTGCAGGACCGTCTAATCAGCCCCAGCATTTT. It specifies CSAGPSNQPQHF.

The gene calls are TRBV11-1 and TRBJ2-7; TRBD2 is a possible D gene (6 bases). This CDR3 has 15 amino acids. The germline V gene has CDR1 SGHAT and CDR2 FQDESV (reference sequence). For the CDR3, the DNA is TGTGCCAGCAGCTTATTCGGGGCGGGAACCTACGGGCAGTACGTC. It codes for CASSLFGAGTYGQYV.

The chain carries TRBV6-5 and TRBJ2-5; D unclear. CDR1 and CDR2 from the germline V gene are MNHEY and SVGAGI. The CDR3 sequence is 15 residues long. Trimming shortened V by 2 bases and J by 1 base, and 11 bases separated the two germline ends. The CDR3 sequence is CASSYGNKIQETQYF. The CDR3 coding sequence is TGTGCCAGCAGTTACGGGAACAAGATCCAAGAGACCCAGTACTTC.

The chain carries TRBV11-1 and TRBJ2-3, with 10 bases lining up with TRBD1. The CDR3 sequence is 15 residues long. The V gene's germline CDR1 is SGHAT and CDR2 FQDESV (reference sequence). With V trimmed by 4 bases and J by 4 bases, 5 bases remained unmatched. The CDR3 DNA sequence: TGTGCCAGCAGCTATCCGGGACAGGGGTCAGATACGCAGTATTTT. Its translation is CASSYPGQGSDTQYF.